The subject of this entry is one TCR beta chain. The target antigen is unknown. V was pared by 5 bases and J by 4 bases, with 10 bases between. CDR1 is SNHLY, CDR2 FYNNEI, per germline. The CDR3 is made up of 13 amino acids. Noted treatment: oral pan-JAK inhibitor, 5-10 mg twice daily. cDNA serving as the sequencing template came from extracted, reverse transcribed RNA. Assay used: immunoSEQ multiplex PCR; TCRdb lists only in-frame clones, some missing. The sample has about 200,000 clones, about two fifths seen once. The entry originates in a study of CD8+ T cells in alopecia areata. Broader study findings: Under tofacitinib, fewer expanded CD8+ clones appeared among the top 100 scalp clones. Many expanded lesional clones stayed in scalp and blood while on tofacitinib. Higher clonality was seen in lesional scalp than in normal scalp, especially in alopecia totalis/universalis.

The receptor's source is a human donor with alopecia areata. V usage is TRBV2 and J usage is TRBJ2-3; possibly TRBD2 for D (6 bases). The source was CD4+ T cells sorted from blood, collected at approximately week 34, from a patient treated with tofacitinib. The CDR3 here is CASSLGEADTQYF. In DNA, the CDR3 is TGTGCCAGCAGTCTAGGGGAGGCAGATACGCAGTATTTT.